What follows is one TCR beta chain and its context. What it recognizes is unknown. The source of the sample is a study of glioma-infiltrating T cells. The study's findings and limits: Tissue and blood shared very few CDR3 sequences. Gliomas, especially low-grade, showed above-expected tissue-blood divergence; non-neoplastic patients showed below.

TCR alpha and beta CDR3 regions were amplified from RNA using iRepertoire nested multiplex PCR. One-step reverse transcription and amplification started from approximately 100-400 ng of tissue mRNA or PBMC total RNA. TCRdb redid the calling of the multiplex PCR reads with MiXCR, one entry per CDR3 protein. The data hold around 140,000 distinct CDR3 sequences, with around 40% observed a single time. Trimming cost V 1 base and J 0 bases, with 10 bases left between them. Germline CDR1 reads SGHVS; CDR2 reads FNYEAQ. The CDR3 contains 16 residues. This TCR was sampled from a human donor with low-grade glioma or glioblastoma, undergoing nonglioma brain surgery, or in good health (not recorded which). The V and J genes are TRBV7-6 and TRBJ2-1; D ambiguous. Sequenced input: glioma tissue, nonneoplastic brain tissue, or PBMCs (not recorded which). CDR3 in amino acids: CASSLETASSYNEQFF. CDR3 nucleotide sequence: TGTGCCAGCAGCTTAGAGACTGCCAGCTCCTACAATGAGCAGTTCTTC. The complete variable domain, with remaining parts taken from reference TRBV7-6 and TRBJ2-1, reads GAGVSQSPRYKVTKRGQDVALRCDPISGHVSLYWYRQALGQGPEFLTYFNYEAQQDKSGLPNDRFSAERPEGSISTLTIQRTEQRDSAMYRCASSLETASSYNEQFFGPGTRLTVL.